The T cell receptor (beta chain) described here comes from a study of cytomegalovirus exposure and HLA in healthy donors. The PCR had 60 Vbeta and 13 Jbeta primers. Method: immunoSEQ multiplex PCR; TCRdb's copy keeps in-frame clones and lacks some. The data contain about 130,000 clones, under 80% of them singletons. The CDR3 contains 17 residues. CDR1 SEHNR and CDR2 FQNEAQ come from the germline V gene (reference sequence). Study results and caveats: The study found most TCR sequences rare, yet found some public TCRs in many donors. TCR beta sequences reportedly predicted most subjects' HLA-A and HLA-B alleles accurately. HLA alleles showed associations with 16,951 TCR beta sequences in a later analysis, at a 0.05 false discovery rate.

This clone was found a few times. The antigen is not known. One end of the junction is discordant with germline, which a read error may explain. This TCR was recovered from a young man in good health and CMV-seropositive. The chain employs TRBV7-9 and TRBJ2-2; TRBD2 agrees at 9 bases. The sequenced sample was PBMCs. The CDR3 nucleotides read TGTTCCAGCAGCAATAAGGCGCGGGGGGGCTTGCTCGGGGAGCTGTTTTTT. This codes for CSSSNKARGGLLGELFF.